One T cell receptor beta chain is described in this entry. The method was immunoSEQ multiplex PCR; TCRdb's version includes in-frame clones alone and lacks a portion of them. Among about 110,000 clones listed, 70% to 90% were seen once. These data are taken from a study of blood T cell repertoires in COVID-19. Per germline, CDR1 MNHEY and CDR2 SVGAGI. V was cut by 7 bases and J by 1 base, with 10 bases left in between. This CDR3 is built from 13 residues. The rearrangement joins TRBV6-5 to TRBJ1-2; no firm D call. The TCR originated in a woman aged 45-65 years with acute or convalescent COVID-19. The material sequenced was peripheral blood. CDR3 residues: CASNRRDNYGYTF. CDR3 DNA sequence: TGTGCCAGCAATCGGCGGGATAACTATGGCTACACCTTC.